This T cell receptor beta chain was identified in a study of type 1 regulatory T cells. Study details: T-allo10 is a Tr1-enriched, alloantigen-specific CD4 T cell product made in vitro.

The graft donor-derived T-allo10 cells reportedly recognize host alloantigens, are anergic, and suppress alloantigen-specifically. Concerning this clonotype: Its antigen is not known.

The V gene lost 8 bases and the J gene lost 4 bases, with 14 bases spanning the gap. This CDR3 is 14 amino acids long. In TCRdb, the reads were re-called with MiXCR into one record per CDR3 protein. Of about 68,000 distinct CDR3 sequences in the sample, around 60% were seen once. This rearrangement joins TRBV12-3 or TRBV12-4 to TRBJ1-4; D might be TRBD1 (5 bases). The origin of this receptor is a human donor in good health. Sequencing input: cultured T cells, either the whole culture or a sorted T cell fraction (not recorded which). Subset given: Tr1-enriched cell product generated in vitro against host alloantigens. The CDR3 sequence is CASATDSDNEKLFF. As DNA, the CDR3 is TGTGCCAGCGCAACCGACAGCGATAATGAAAAACTGTTTTTT.